These T cell receptor beta chains were read from a single sample in a study of T cell responses to AZD1222 COVID-19 vaccine. The table came from immunoSEQ multiplex PCR; TCRdb's copy has only in-frame clones and leaves some out. The sample has 70,000 or so clones, roughly 88% seen once; the top ten hold less than 20%. The material sequenced was peripheral blood, taken on day 0 of AZD1222 vaccination. All receptors come from an adult in good health. Each CDR3 is given with its conserved first and last residue. D genes are given only for firm matches. Only some rows state a clone size, as once, few, many or a class for expanded clones.

TRBV11-2,-,-,TRBJ1-4,CASSLNRGFSDEKLFF,TGTGCCAGCAGCTTAAATAGGGGATTTAGCGATGAAAAACTGTTTTTT
TRBV28,-,-,TRBJ2-7,CASSLYPMGGVSYEQYF,TGTGCCAGCAGTCTCTATCCCATGGGGGGAGTGTCCTACGAGCAGTACTTC
TRBV9,-,-,TRBJ2-1,CASSVGSRGANNEQFF,TGTGCCAGCAGCGTAGGGTCGAGGGGCGCAAACAATGAGCAGTTCTTC
TRBV27,TRBD1,-,TRBJ2-5,CASSFGTGKETQYF,TGTGCCAGCAGTTTTGGGACAGGGAAGGAGACCCAGTACTTC
TRBV7-2,TRBD2,-,TRBJ2-7,CASSHTGTSGGSIFNEQYF,TGTGCCAGCAGCCACACCGGGACTAGCGGGGGGTCCATATTCAACGAGCAGTACTTC
TRBV7-2,-,-,TRBJ2-3,CASSLRGGGVVDTQYF,TGTGCCAGCAGCTTGCGAGGCGGAGGGGTGGTAGATACGCAGTATTTT
TRBV12-3/TRBV12-4,-,-,TRBJ1-6,CASSLSGDSPLHF,TGTGCCAGCAGTTTATCCGGGGATTCACCCCTCCACTTT
TRBV5-1,-,-,TRBJ1-1,CASSLGGVDTEAFF,TGCGCCAGCAGCTTGGGCGGTGTGGATACTGAAGCTTTCTTT
TRBV5-1,TRBD2,-,TRBJ2-7,CASSLEGSGRFEQYF,TGCGCCAGCAGCTTGGAAGGTAGCGGGAGATTCGAGCAGTACTTC
TRBV5-1,-,-,TRBJ2-3,CASSFRFSDTQYF,TGCGCCAGCAGCTTCCGATTCTCAGATACGCAGTATTTT
TRBV6-5,TRBD2,-,TRBJ2-3,CASSHSGTTTDTQYF,TGTGCCAGCAGCCACTCGGGGACTACCACAGATACGCAGTATTTT
TRBV6-1,TRBD2,medium-sized,TRBJ2-2,CASSETSGGAGELFF,TGTGCCAGCAGTGAGACTAGCGGGGGGGCTGGGGAGCTGTTTTTT
TRBV19,-,-,TRBJ2-2,CASSIRQGAGTGELFF,TGTGCCAGTAGTATCCGACAGGGCGCGGGGACCGGGGAGCTGTTTTTT
TRBV9,-,-,TRBJ2-3,CASSVKGGPPDTQYF,TGTGCCAGCAGCGTAAAGGGGGGGCCTCCAGATACGCAGTATTTT
TRBV9,-,-,TRBJ1-6,CASSVDPGGILLNSPLHF,TGTGCCAGCAGCGTAGACCCAGGTGGAATCCTACTTAATTCACCCCTCCACTTT
TRBV14,-,-,TRBJ2-6,CASSQVGGGANVLTF,TGTGCCAGCAGCCAAGTAGGAGGTGGGGCCAACGTCCTGACTTTC
TRBV3-1/TRBV3-2,TRBD1,-,TRBJ2-7,CASSPIQNRDRSYEQYF,TGTGCCAGCAGCCCAATACAGAACAGGGACAGATCCTACGAGCAGTACTTC
TRBV6-6,TRBD1,-,TRBJ2-7,CASSQDRAYEQYF,TGTGCCAGCAGTCAAGACAGGGCCTACGAGCAGTACTTC
TRBV4-2,TRBD1,-,TRBJ1-2,CASSQGGQGARVYGYTF,TGTGCCAGCAGCCAAGGGGGACAGGGGGCGCGCGTTTATGGCTACACCTTC
TRBV10-3,-,once,TRBJ2-1,CAISEGGGLGNEQFF,TGTGCCATCAGTGAAGGAGGGGGCCTAGGCAATGAGCAGTTCTTC
TRBV23-1,TRBD2,once,TRBJ2-1,CASSQSQRDGVSYNEQFF,TGCGCCAGCAGTCAATCGCAGCGGGATGGGGTCTCCTACAATGAGCAGTTCTTC
TRBV21-1,-,few,TRBJ1-1,CASSKKGHSKNTEAFF,TGTGCCAGCAGCAAAAAGGGACACTCGAAGAACACTGAAGCTTTCTTT
TRBV18,-,-,TRBJ2-7,CASSPGADTHYEQYF,TGTGCCAGCTCACCGGGGGCGGACACCCACTACGAGCAGTACTTC
TRBV7-2,-,-,TRBJ1-1,CASSQGAVNTEAFF,TGTGCCAGCAGCCAAGGCGCAGTGAACACTGAAGCTTTCTTT